The clone carrying this T cell receptor (beta chain) was seen a few times. Its antigen is not identified. The TCRbeta library was prepared with unique molecular identifiers. TCRdb fed the PCR reads into MiXCR, producing one record per CDR3 protein. Of 800,000 to 1,000,000 distinct CDR3 sequences in the sample, about 26% are singletons; the top ten hold under 30%. The CDR3 runs to 15 residues. Trimming cost V 1 base and J 2 bases, with 8 bases left between them. This specimen comes from a study of T-cell reconstitution after alpha-beta-depleted transplantation in children. Study-level findings and limits: Two months or so post-transplant, alpha-beta T cells reportedly derived from several hundred expanded graft clones. The origin of high day-60 TCRbeta diversity in some patients lay in surviving recipient T cells and thymic progenitors. Once a year had passed after transplant, T-cell counts and diversity came mostly from newly produced T cells.

The clonotype originates from a boy under three years old who had a stem cell transplant for SCID, so the T cells may come from the graft donor. The chain joins TRBV12-3 or TRBV12-4 to TRBJ2-2; D gene uncertain. This specimen consisted of PBMCs, mostly from graft donor cells, obtained 360 days after TCRalphabeta/CD19-depleted stem cell transplant. The CDR3 DNA is TGTGCCAGCAGTTTAGAACAGATTAACACCGGGGAGCTGTTTTTT. Translated, it gives CASSLEQINTGELFF.